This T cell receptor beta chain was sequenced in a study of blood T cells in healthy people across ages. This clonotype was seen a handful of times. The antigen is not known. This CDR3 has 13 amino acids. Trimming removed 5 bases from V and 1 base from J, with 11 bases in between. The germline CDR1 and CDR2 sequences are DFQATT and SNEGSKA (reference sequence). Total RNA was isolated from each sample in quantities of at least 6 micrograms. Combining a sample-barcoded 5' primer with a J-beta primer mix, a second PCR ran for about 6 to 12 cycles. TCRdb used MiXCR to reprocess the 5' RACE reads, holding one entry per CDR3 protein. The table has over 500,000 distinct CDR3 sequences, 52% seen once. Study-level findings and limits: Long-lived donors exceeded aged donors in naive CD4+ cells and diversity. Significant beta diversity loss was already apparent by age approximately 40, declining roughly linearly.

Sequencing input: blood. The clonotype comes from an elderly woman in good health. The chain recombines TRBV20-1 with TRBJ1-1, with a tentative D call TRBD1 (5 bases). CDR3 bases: TGCAGTGCTGTCCGACAGAGGAACACTGAAGCTTTCTTT. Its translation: CSAVRQRNTEAFF.